A selection of T cell receptor beta chains follows, all from one sample in a study of shared T cell receptors in the human thymus. Sequencing was performed with immunoSEQ multiplex PCR; in TCRdb, only in-frame clones are kept and a portion is missing. The sample shows some 640,000 clones, around 87% of them seen only once. This sample was also put to use in a study of human thymus T cells.

The sample consisted of thymocytes. These receptors originate from a boy in the first two years of life with a congenital heart defect. The CDR3 runs from the conserved cysteine through the conserved F or W. D genes are given only for firm matches. Expanded clones are given a class, and other clones once, few, many or no size at all.

cdr3_aa: CASSPPRFYNEQFF
cdr3_nt: TGTGCCAGCAGCCCCCCCAGATTCTACAATGAGCAGTTCTTC
clone_size: -
d_call: -
j_call: TRBJ2-1
v_call: TRBV7-8

cdr3_aa: CATSRDGTANGYTF
cdr3_nt: TGTGCCACCAGCAGGGACGGGACAGCCAATGGCTACACCTTC
clone_size: -
d_call: TRBD1
j_call: TRBJ1-2
v_call: TRBV15

cdr3_aa: CASSFAPKRQYQETQYF
cdr3_nt: TGTGCCAGCAGCTTTGCACCGAAGAGACAGTATCAAGAGACCCAGTACTTC
clone_size: -
d_call: -
j_call: TRBJ2-5
v_call: TRBV5-4

cdr3_aa: CASSGQTGGPYGYTF
cdr3_nt: TGTGCCAGCAGCGGACAAACAGGGGGTCCCTATGGCTACACCTTC
clone_size: -
d_call: TRBD1
j_call: TRBJ1-2
v_call: TRBV9

cdr3_aa: CASSTPIPIRGVGTDTQYF
cdr3_nt: TGTGCCAGCAGTACGCCCATTCCCATCAGGGGGGTAGGAACAGATACGCAGTATTTT
clone_size: few
d_call: -
j_call: TRBJ2-3
v_call: TRBV28

cdr3_aa: CASSQDRGKLFF
cdr3_nt: TGTGCCAGCAGCCAGGACAGGGGAAAACTGTTTTTT
clone_size: -
d_call: TRBD1
j_call: TRBJ1-4
v_call: TRBV9

cdr3_aa: CASLMGQGVSETQYF
cdr3_nt: TGTGCCAGCCTAATGGGTCAGGGTGTTTCAGAGACCCAGTACTTC
clone_size: -
d_call: -
j_call: TRBJ2-5
v_call: TRBV5-6

cdr3_aa: CASSLAPRKNTEAFF
cdr3_nt: TGCGCCAGCAGCCTAGCCCCGCGGAAGAACACTGAAGCTTTCTTT
clone_size: -
d_call: -
j_call: TRBJ1-1
v_call: TRBV4-3

cdr3_aa: CASSVGPGRNTEAFF
cdr3_nt: TGTGCCAGCAGCGTAGGTCCAGGGCGGAACACTGAAGCTTTCTTT
clone_size: once
d_call: -
j_call: TRBJ1-1
v_call: TRBV9

cdr3_aa: CASSTSQGGTDTQYF
cdr3_nt: TGTGCCAGCAGCACCTCTCAGGGGGGCACAGATACGCAGTATTTT
clone_size: -
d_call: TRBD1
j_call: TRBJ2-3
v_call: TRBV9

cdr3_aa: CASSQESDKANNSPVHF
cdr3_nt: TGCGCCAGCAGCCAAGAATCGGACAAGGCTAATAATTCACCCGTCCACTTT
clone_size: -
d_call: -
j_call: TRBJ1-6
v_call: TRBV4-3

cdr3_aa: CASSIYGRYRGINTQYF
cdr3_nt: TGTGCCAGCAGCATATACGGACGATACAGGGGAATAAATACGCAGTATTTT
clone_size: -
d_call: TRBD1
j_call: TRBJ2-3
v_call: TRBV7-9

cdr3_aa: CASSSARGPFYGYTF
cdr3_nt: TGTGCCAGCAGTTCTGCGCGCGGGCCGTTCTATGGCTACACCTTC
clone_size: -
d_call: -
j_call: TRBJ1-2
v_call: TRBV5-6

cdr3_aa: CASSQDRWTSGIQETQYF
cdr3_nt: TGCGCCAGCAGCCAAGATAGGTGGACTAGCGGAATCCAAGAGACCCAGTACTTC
clone_size: -
d_call: TRBD2
j_call: TRBJ2-5
v_call: TRBV4-3

cdr3_aa: CASSSLLAGLQETQYF
cdr3_nt: TGTGCCAGCAGTTCCTTACTAGCGGGGCTACAAGAGACCCAGTACTTC
clone_size: -
d_call: TRBD2
j_call: TRBJ2-5
v_call: TRBV27

cdr3_aa: CASSAPQKLAGGYNEQFF
cdr3_nt: TGTGCCAGCAGCGCACCACAAAAACTAGCGGGGGGCTACAATGAGCAGTTCTTC
clone_size: -
d_call: TRBD2
j_call: TRBJ2-1
v_call: TRBV11-2

cdr3_aa: CAISESAGGGYEQYF
cdr3_nt: TGTGCCATCAGTGAGTCAGCGGGAGGAGGGTACGAGCAGTACTTC
clone_size: -
d_call: TRBD2
j_call: TRBJ2-7
v_call: TRBV10-3

cdr3_aa: CASSADRVGEQFF
cdr3_nt: TGTGCCAGCAGTGCGGACAGGGTCGGTGAGCAGTTCTTC
clone_size: -
d_call: TRBD1
j_call: TRBJ2-1
v_call: TRBV6-1

cdr3_aa: CASSPPGGNQPQHF
cdr3_nt: TGTGCCAGCTCACCACCTGGAGGCAATCAGCCCCAGCATTTT
clone_size: -
d_call: -
j_call: TRBJ1-5
v_call: TRBV18

cdr3_aa: CASSFGTGVVGGYTF
cdr3_nt: TGTGCCAGCAGCTTCGGGACAGGGGTGGTTGGAGGCTACACCTTC
clone_size: -
d_call: TRBD1
j_call: TRBJ1-2
v_call: TRBV5-4

cdr3_aa: CASSLIGGDYEQYF
cdr3_nt: TGTGCCAGCAGCTTGATAGGAGGGGACTACGAGCAGTACTTC
clone_size: -
d_call: -
j_call: TRBJ2-7
v_call: TRBV5-5

cdr3_aa: CSVDPAAGGITDTQYF
cdr3_nt: TGCAGCGTTGACCCGGCAGCGGGAGGTATCACAGATACGCAGTATTTT
clone_size: -
d_call: TRBD2
j_call: TRBJ2-3
v_call: TRBV29-1

cdr3_aa: CASSPRGGGMYGYTF
cdr3_nt: TGTGCCAGCAGCCCCCGGGGAGGCGGGATGTATGGCTACACCTTC
clone_size: -
d_call: -
j_call: TRBJ1-2
v_call: TRBV9

cdr3_aa: CAWSSGQGTSRWGYTF
cdr3_nt: TGTGCCTGGAGTTCGGGACAGGGAACCTCAAGATGGGGCTACACCTTC
clone_size: -
d_call: TRBD1
j_call: TRBJ1-2
v_call: TRBV30

cdr3_aa: CASSLGGQLAGNTIYF
cdr3_nt: TGTGCCAGCAGCTTGGGGGGACAGTTGGCAGGAAACACCATATATTTT
clone_size: -
d_call: TRBD1
j_call: TRBJ1-3
v_call: TRBV5-6

cdr3_aa: CASTGGRNTEAFF
cdr3_nt: TGTGCCAGCACGGGGGGCCGGAACACTGAAGCTTTCTTT
clone_size: -
d_call: -
j_call: TRBJ1-1
v_call: TRBV6-5

cdr3_aa: CASSTSGRGDTEAFF
cdr3_nt: TGTGCCAGCAGTACCAGCGGCAGGGGAGATACTGAAGCTTTCTTT
clone_size: -
d_call: -
j_call: TRBJ1-1
v_call: TRBV6-5

cdr3_aa: CASLGRAPFSTDTQYF
cdr3_nt: TGTGCCAGCTTAGGGCGGGCGCCCTTTAGCACAGATACGCAGTATTTT
clone_size: -
d_call: -
j_call: TRBJ2-3
v_call: TRBV5-6

cdr3_aa: CSVEDYEPGQVGGREQYF
cdr3_nt: TGCAGCGTTGAAGACTACGAGCCGGGACAGGTCGGTGGGAGGGAGCAGTACTTC
clone_size: -
d_call: -
j_call: TRBJ2-5
v_call: TRBV29-1

cdr3_aa: CASSPGFSQHF
cdr3_nt: TGTGCCAGCAGTCCGGGTTTTTCCCAGCATTTT
clone_size: -
d_call: -
j_call: TRBJ1-5
v_call: TRBV28

cdr3_aa: CASRRTGYGYTF
cdr3_nt: TGTGCCAGCAGGCGGACAGGGTATGGCTACACCTTC
clone_size: -
d_call: TRBD1
j_call: TRBJ1-2
v_call: TRBV27

cdr3_aa: CASSIGQDRGSPLHF
cdr3_nt: TGTGCCAGTAGTATAGGTCAAGACCGAGGTTCACCCCTCCACTTT
clone_size: -
d_call: -
j_call: TRBJ1-6
v_call: TRBV19

cdr3_aa: CASSPRGDRVHEQYF
cdr3_nt: TGTGCCAGCAGTCCCCGGGGGGACAGGGTTCACGAGCAGTACTTC
clone_size: -
d_call: TRBD1
j_call: TRBJ2-7
v_call: TRBV27

cdr3_aa: CASSQEGGGAKQETQYF
cdr3_nt: TGCGCCAGCAGCCAAGAGGGCGGGGGGGCCAAGCAAGAGACCCAGTACTTC
clone_size: -
d_call: TRBD2
j_call: TRBJ2-5
v_call: TRBV4-3

cdr3_aa: CASSSVSGDTGELFF
cdr3_nt: TGTGCCAGCAGCTCGGTTAGCGGGGACACCGGGGAGCTGTTTTTT
clone_size: -
d_call: TRBD2
j_call: TRBJ2-2
v_call: TRBV11-2

cdr3_aa: CASSVRGQFYGYTF
cdr3_nt: TGTGCCAGCAGTGTACGAGGTCAGTTCTATGGCTACACCTTC
clone_size: -
d_call: -
j_call: TRBJ1-2
v_call: TRBV6-1

cdr3_aa: CASSLKQGHTYEQYF
cdr3_nt: TGTGCCAGCAGTTTAAAACAGGGGCATACCTACGAGCAGTACTTC
clone_size: -
d_call: TRBD1
j_call: TRBJ2-7
v_call: TRBV28

cdr3_aa: CASSLGYPDNSPLHF
cdr3_nt: TGTGCCAGCAGCTTGGGGTATCCGGATAATTCACCCCTCCACTTT
clone_size: -
d_call: -
j_call: TRBJ1-6
v_call: TRBV5-8

cdr3_aa: CASSDSYGRGRDEQFF
cdr3_nt: TGTGCCAGCAGTGACTCGTACGGGAGGGGGCGGGATGAGCAGTTCTTC
clone_size: -
d_call: -
j_call: TRBJ2-1
v_call: TRBV6-4

cdr3_aa: CASSYAGGEQYF
cdr3_nt: TGTGCCAGCAGTTACGCCGGGGGGGAGCAGTACTTC
clone_size: -
d_call: TRBD2
j_call: TRBJ2-7
v_call: TRBV6-5

cdr3_aa: CASSQDLAGVSPLHF
cdr3_nt: TGCGCCAGCAGCCAAGATCTGGCGGGCGTTTCACCCCTCCACTTT
clone_size: -
d_call: -
j_call: TRBJ1-6
v_call: TRBV4-1

cdr3_aa: CASSLDRASNYGYTF
cdr3_nt: TGTGCCAGCAGTTTAGACAGGGCTTCTAACTATGGCTACACCTTC
clone_size: -
d_call: TRBD1
j_call: TRBJ1-2
v_call: TRBV28

cdr3_aa: CATSSTPPGGATDTQYF
cdr3_nt: TGTGCCACCAGCTCCACCCCACCAGGCGGGGCAACAGATACGCAGTATTTT
clone_size: -
d_call: -
j_call: TRBJ2-3
v_call: TRBV15

cdr3_aa: CASRTEETQYF
cdr3_nt: TGTGCCAGTAGGACAGAAGAGACCCAGTACTTC
clone_size: -
d_call: -
j_call: TRBJ2-5
v_call: TRBV19

cdr3_aa: CASSPGQGDSRIPYEQYF
cdr3_nt: TGTGCCAGCAGTCCGGGACAGGGGGACAGTCGTATCCCCTACGAGCAGTACTTC
clone_size: -
d_call: TRBD1
j_call: TRBJ2-7
v_call: TRBV27

cdr3_aa: CASSETTEGEGPYEQYF
cdr3_nt: TGTGCCAGCAGTGAAACCACCGAGGGGGAGGGGCCCTACGAGCAGTACTTC
clone_size: -
d_call: -
j_call: TRBJ2-7
v_call: TRBV25-1

cdr3_aa: CASRESGVQPYEQYF
cdr3_nt: TGTGCCAGCAGGGAAAGCGGGGTGCAGCCCTACGAGCAGTACTTC
clone_size: -
d_call: TRBD2
j_call: TRBJ2-7
v_call: TRBV14

cdr3_aa: CASSSPLNTEAFF
cdr3_nt: TGTGCCAGCAGCTCCCCCTTGAACACTGAAGCTTTCTTT
clone_size: -
d_call: -
j_call: TRBJ1-1
v_call: TRBV7-9